This note documents a single T cell receptor (beta chain) sequence. The antigen remains undetermined. The germline gene is not matched at one end of the junction; a read error may be the cause. The sample belongs to a study of post-analysis software for immune sequencing data. The wider study: The disease courses spanned relapsing-remitting, secondary progressive and progressive-relapsing forms of multiple sclerosis.

Study conclusions and caveats: Same-batch preparations were strongly co-clustered by F measure. TRBV5-6, TRBV5-1 and TRBV20-1 were among roughly 5 TRBV segments more frequent in patients than controls.

The germline CDR1 and CDR2 sequences are SGHRS and YFSETQ. This CDR3 is built from 15 residues. The TCR beta cDNA libraries carried unique molecular identifiers. MiXCR, applied by TCRdb to the PCR reads, yields one record per CDR3 protein. The table records 750,000 to 950,000 distinct CDR3 sequences, around 42% of them present only once. The sequence was collected from a girl aged 10-17 years with multiple sclerosis. The sequencing sample was made of blood. The chain recombines TRBV5-1 with TRBJ1-2; D might be TRBD1 (5 bases). The DNA for the CDR3 is TGCGCCAGCAGCTTGAGCTGGGGGAGCAACTACGGCTACACCTTC. It codes for CASSLSWGSNYGYTF.